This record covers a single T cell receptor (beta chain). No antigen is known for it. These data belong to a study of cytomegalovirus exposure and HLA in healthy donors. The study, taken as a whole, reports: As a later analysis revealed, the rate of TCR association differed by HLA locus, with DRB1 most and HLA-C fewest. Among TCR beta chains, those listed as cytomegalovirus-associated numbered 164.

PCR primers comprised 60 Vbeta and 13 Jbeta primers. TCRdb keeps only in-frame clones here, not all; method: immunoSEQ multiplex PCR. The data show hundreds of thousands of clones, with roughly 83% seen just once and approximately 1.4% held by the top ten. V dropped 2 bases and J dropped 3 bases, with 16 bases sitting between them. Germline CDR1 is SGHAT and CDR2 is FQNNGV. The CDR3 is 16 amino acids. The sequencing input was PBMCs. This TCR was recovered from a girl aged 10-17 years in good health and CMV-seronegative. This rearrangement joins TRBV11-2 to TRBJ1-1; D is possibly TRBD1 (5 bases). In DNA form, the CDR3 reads TGTGCCAGCAGCTTATCCCCCTTCAGGGTGGACACTGAAGCTTTCTTT. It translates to CASSLSPFRVDTEAFF.